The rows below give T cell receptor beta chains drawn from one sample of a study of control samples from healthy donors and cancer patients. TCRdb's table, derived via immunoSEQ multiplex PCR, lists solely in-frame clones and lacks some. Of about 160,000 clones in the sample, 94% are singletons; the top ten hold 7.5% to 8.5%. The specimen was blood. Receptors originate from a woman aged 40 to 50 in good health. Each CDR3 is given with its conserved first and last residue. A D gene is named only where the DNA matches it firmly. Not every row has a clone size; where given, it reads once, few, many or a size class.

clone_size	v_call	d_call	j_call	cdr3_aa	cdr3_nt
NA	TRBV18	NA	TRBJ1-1	CASSNRGDTEAFF	TGTGCCAGCTCAAACCGGGGGGACACTGAAGCTTTCTTT
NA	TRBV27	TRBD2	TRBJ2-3	CASSLFSGTTDTQYF	TGTGCCAGCAGCCTATTTAGCGGGACTACAGATACGCAGTATTTT
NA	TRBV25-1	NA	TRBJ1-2	CASSEYAGSNYGYTF	TGTGCCAGCAGTGAATATGCTGGGTCTAACTATGGCTACACCTTC
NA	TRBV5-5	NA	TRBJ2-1	CASSLRADISYNEQFF	TGTGCCAGCAGCTTGCGAGCGGACATCTCCTACAATGAGCAGTTCTTC
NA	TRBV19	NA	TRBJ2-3	CASTQAPSTDTQYF	TGTGCCAGTACTCAGGCACCAAGCACAGATACGCAGTATTTT
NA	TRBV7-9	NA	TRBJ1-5	CASSLAGNGQPQHF	TGTGCCAGCAGCTTAGCAGGGAATGGCCAGCCCCAGCATTTT
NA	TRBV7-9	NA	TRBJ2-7	CASSHNSPPYEQYF	TGTGCCAGCAGCCACAACTCTCCACCCTACGAGCAGTACTTC
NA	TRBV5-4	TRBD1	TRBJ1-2	CASSLQGNYGYTF	TGTGCCAGCAGCCTACAGGGGAACTATGGCTACACCTTC
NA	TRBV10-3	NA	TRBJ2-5	CAISESRRGRGEETQYF	TGTGCCATCAGTGAGTCACGGAGGGGCAGGGGGGAAGAGACCCAGTACTTC
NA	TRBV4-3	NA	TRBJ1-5	CASSQEWGGGRQPQHF	TGCGCCAGCAGCCAAGAGTGGGGAGGGGGGCGGCAGCCCCAGCATTTT
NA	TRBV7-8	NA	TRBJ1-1	CASIRTVNTEAFF	TGTGCCAGCATCCGCACAGTGAACACTGAAGCTTTCTTT
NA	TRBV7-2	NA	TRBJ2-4	CASSSRQLAKNIQYF	TGTGCCAGCAGCAGCCGACAGCTAGCCAAAAACATTCAGTACTTC
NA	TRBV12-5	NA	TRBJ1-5	CASGLVMHQPQHF	TGTGCTAGTGGTTTGGTAATGCATCAGCCCCAGCATTTT
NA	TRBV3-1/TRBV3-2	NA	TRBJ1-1	CASSPLGTEAFF	TGTGCCAGCAGCCCACTAGGGACTGAAGCTTTCTTT
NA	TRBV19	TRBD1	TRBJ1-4	CASRRGQGGEKLFF	TGTGCCAGTAGGCGGGGACAGGGTGGTGAAAAACTGTTTTTT
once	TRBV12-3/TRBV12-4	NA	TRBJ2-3	CASSFLTSTQYF	TGTGCCAGCAGTTTTTTAACTTCGACGCAGTATTTT
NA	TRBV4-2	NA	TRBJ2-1	CASSQDYGGSYNEQFF	TGTGCCAGCAGCCAAGATTACGGGGGATCCTACAATGAGCAGTTCTTC
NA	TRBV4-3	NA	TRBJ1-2	CASSQENVYRGGRGYGYTF	TGCGCCAGCAGCCAAGAAAATGTGTATCGCGGGGGTCGCGGCTATGGCTACACCTTC
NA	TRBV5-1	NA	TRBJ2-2	CASSPEGQGWTGELFF	TGCGCCAGCAGCCCCGAGGGGCAGGGTTGGACCGGGGAGCTGTTTTTT
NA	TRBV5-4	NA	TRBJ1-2	CASSLVQANYGYTF	TGTGCCAGCAGCTTGGTACAGGCCAACTATGGCTACACCTTC
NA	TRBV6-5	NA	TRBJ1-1	CASAGLNTEAFF	TGTGCCAGCGCAGGGTTAAACACTGAAGCTTTCTTT
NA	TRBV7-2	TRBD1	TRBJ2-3	CASSPGTGGGRDTQYF	TGTGCCAGCAGCCCCGGGACAGGGGGAGGTAGAGATACGCAGTATTTT
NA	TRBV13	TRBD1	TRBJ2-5	CASSSRQGRETQYF	TGTGCCAGCAGCTCCCGACAGGGTCGAGAGACCCAGTACTTC
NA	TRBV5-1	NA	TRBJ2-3	CASSLQGRVSTDTQYF	TGCGCCAGCAGCCTACAGGGTAGGGTGAGCACAGATACGCAGTATTTT
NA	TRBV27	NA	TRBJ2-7	CASSPGGSYEQYF	TGTGCCAGCAGTCCTGGGGGGTCCTACGAGCAGTACTTC
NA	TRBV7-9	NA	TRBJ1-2	CASSLEFGRTTFSNYGYTF	TGTGCCAGCAGCTTAGAGTTCGGGAGAACAACTTTTTCTAACTATGGCTACACCTTC
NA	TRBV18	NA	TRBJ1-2	CASSPPENTRYGYTF	TGTGCCAGCTCACCACCTGAGAATACCCGTTATGGCTACACCTTC
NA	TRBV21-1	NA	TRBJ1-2	CASRLRRAFSNGYTF	TGTGCCAGCAGACTACGCAGGGCTTTTTCGAATGGCTACACCTTC
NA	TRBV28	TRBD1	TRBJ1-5	CASSGTVIPFVYSNQPQHF	TGTGCCAGCAGCGGGACAGTAATCCCTTTTGTCTATAGCAATCAGCCCCAGCATTTT
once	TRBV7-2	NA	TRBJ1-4	CASSLDPGGGEKLFF	TGTGCCAGCAGCTTAGATCCGGGGGGAGGAGAAAAACTGTTTTTT
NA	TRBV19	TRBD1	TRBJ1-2	CASRPIGQGVNYGYTF	TGTGCCAGTAGGCCCATCGGTCAGGGGGTCAACTATGGCTACACCTTC
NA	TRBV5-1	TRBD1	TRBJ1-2	CASRNTGAGEGYTF	TGCGCCAGCAGAAATACAGGGGCGGGCGAGGGCTACACCTTC
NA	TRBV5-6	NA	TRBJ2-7	CASSLRGAFHEQYF	TGTGCCAGCAGCTTACGGGGGGCTTTCCACGAGCAGTACTTC
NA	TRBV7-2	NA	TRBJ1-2	CASSLGGVPPGHGYTF	TGTGCCAGCAGCTTAGGTGGGGTTCCCCCAGGCCATGGCTACACCTTC
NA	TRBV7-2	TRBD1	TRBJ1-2	CASSLAIQGLPGYTF	TGTGCCAGCAGCTTAGCAATACAGGGGTTACCAGGCTACACCTTC
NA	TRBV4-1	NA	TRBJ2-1	CASSQDRRTSYNEQFF	TGCGCCAGCAGCCAAGATAGGCGAACCTCCTACAATGAGCAGTTCTTC
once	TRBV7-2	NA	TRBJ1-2	CASSLGARLYGYTF	TGTGCCAGCAGCTTAGGCGCCAGACTCTATGGCTACACCTTC
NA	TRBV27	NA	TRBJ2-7	CASSPGAHRGQRLEQYF	TGTGCCAGCAGTCCAGGAGCCCATCGGGGGCAGAGGCTCGAGCAGTACTTC
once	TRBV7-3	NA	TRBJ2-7	CASSSQAGYEQYF	TGTGCCAGCAGCTCCCAGGCAGGCTACGAGCAGTACTTC
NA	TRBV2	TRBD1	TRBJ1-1	CASRRDRGLLTEAFF	TGTGCCAGCAGGAGGGACAGGGGTCTTCTCACTGAAGCTTTCTTT
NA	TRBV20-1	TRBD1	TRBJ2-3	CSASSGTGVSDTQYF	TGCAGTGCTAGTTCCGGGACAGGGGTCTCAGATACGCAGTATTTT